The next 25 T cell receptor beta chains were all read from a single sample in a study of shared clonotypes between healthy human individuals. TCRdb's table, derived via immunoSEQ multiplex PCR, lists solely in-frame clones and lacks some. The repertoire holds around 2,000,000 clones, with 85% to 95% as singletons. Naive CD8 isolation took CD45RO-negative cells positively selected for CCR7 and excluded terminally differentiated effector memory CD45RA+ cells. Sequenced input: naive CD8+ T cells from PBMCs. These receptors came from a man aged 18 to 29 in good health. Some clones in this sample may be carry-over from other donors' samples.

This rearrangement joins TRBV2 to TRBJ2-2; 10 bases match TRBD2. The CDR3 spans 17 residues. Trimming cost V 2 bases and J 8 bases; bases outside gene matches: 11. Germline V gene sequence: CDR1 SNHLY, CDR2 FYNNEI. CDR3 sequence reads: CASSENSSGSGRGELFF. In nucleotides, the CDR3 is TGTGCCAGCAGTGAAAATTCTAGCGGGAGTGGTAGAGGGGAGCTGTTTTTT.

The chain carries TRBV10-1 and TRBJ2-3; no clear D. V was trimmed by 3 bases and J by 5 bases, leaving 12 bases between them. The CDR3 is 14 residues long. Germline V lookup: CDR1 WNHNN, CDR2 SYGVQD (reference sequence). CDR3 amino acids: CASSDPGREDTQYF. CDR3 sequence (DNA): TGCGCCAGCAGTGACCCAGGCCGCGAAGATACGCAGTATTTT.

This chain uses TRBV7-9 with TRBJ2-1, with a tentative D call TRBD2 (6 bases). The V end was cut by 3 bases, the J end by 7 bases, with 16 bases between. Germline CDR1 reads SEHNR; CDR2 reads FQNEAQ (reference sequence). The CDR3 loop spans 15 amino acids. CDR3 bases: TGTGCCAGCAGCTTCCTATCACCTGGGGGGAATGAGCAGTTCTTC. Residues: CASSFLSPGGNEQFF.

In this sample, this clone turned up once. V gene TRBV27 combines with J gene TRBJ2-3; 7 nucleotides line up with TRBD1. CDR1 and CDR2 from the germline V gene are MNHEY and SMNVEV (reference sequence). V lost 5 bases to trimming and J lost 4 bases; unmatched junction nucleotides: 6. The CDR3 has 14 residues. CDR3 bases: TGTGCCAGCAGTGGGGTAGGGGGCGCAGATACGCAGTATTTT. Translation gives CASSGVGGADTQYF.

This clone was seen only once. This chain links TRBV19 with TRBJ1-5; D may be TRBD1 (5 bases). Germline V CDR1 and CDR2: LNHDA, SQIVND (reference sequence). CDR3 length equals 16 residues. The V end lost 7 bases, the J end lost 4 bases, and 20 bases lay between the germline ends. DNA for the CDR3: TGTGCCAGTACGTCGCCTAATGACCCAGGGAATCAGCCCCAGCATTTT. As protein: CASTSPNDPGNQPQHF.

The rearrangement uses TRBV19 and TRBJ2-3, with 10 bases identical to TRBD2. The V gene end was trimmed by 7 bases and the J gene end by 5 bases; junction bases not matched to a gene: 6. CDR3 size: 14 residues. Germline lookup yields CDR1 LNHDA and CDR2 SQIVND (reference sequence). The CDR3 sequence is CASTQREGIDTQYF. DNA for the CDR3: TGTGCCAGTACCCAGCGGGAGGGCATAGATACGCAGTATTTT.

Points on this clone: Different DNA sequences within this sample yield the same CDR3. The genes are TRBV11-2 and TRBJ2-1; 7 bases line up with TRBD1. Germline trimming cut 6 bases from V and 1 base from J; bases unmatched to any gene: 9. Germline CDR1 and CDR2: SGHAT and FQNNGV. This CDR3 contains 16 residues. CDR3 DNA sequence: TGTGCCAGCAGTTCCCGGACAGGTTCGTCCTACAATGAGCAGTTCTTC. It yields the protein CASSSRTGSSYNEQFF. Together with reference TRBV11-2 and TRBJ2-1, the CDR3 gives the full variable domain: EAGVAQSPRYKIIEKRQSVAFWCNPISGHATLYWYQQILGQGPKLLIQFQNNGVVDDSQLPKDRFSAERLKGVDSTLKIQPAKLEDSAVYLCASSSRTGSSYNEQFFGPGTRLTVL.

J is TRBJ2-7 and V is TRBV4-2, with D possibly being TRBD1 or TRBD2 (5 bases each). Per germline, CDR1 LGHNA and CDR2 YNFKEQ. The germline V and J ends were trimmed by 1 base and 2 bases, with 9 bases remaining between them. The CDR3 is made up of 14 amino acids. CDR3 sequence reads: CASSQVQGAYEQYF. The DNA for the CDR3 is TGTGCCAGCAGCCAAGTTCAGGGAGCCTACGAGCAGTACTTC.

The chain links TRBV27 to TRBJ2-5; no clear D. Trimming took 0 bases from V and 0 from J, leaving 11 bases between them. CDR3 length: 16 residues. Germline CDR1 reads MNHEY; CDR2 reads SMNVEV (reference sequence). The CDR3 here is CASSLSLRPYQETQYF. Written as DNA, the CDR3 is TGTGCCAGCAGTTTATCCTTGCGTCCGTACCAAGAGACCCAGTACTTC.

This clone appeared a single time. The chain couples TRBV9 to TRBJ1-2; D perhaps matches TRBD1 (6 bases). The CDR3 has 15 residues. With 1 base removed from V and 0 bases from J, the gap between germline ends came to 10 bases. Germline V gene sequence: CDR1 SGDLS, CDR2 YYNGEE. DNA of the CDR3: TGTGCCAGCAGCGTAAGCAGGGACACTAACTATGGCTACACCTTC. The encoded protein is CASSVSRDTNYGYTF.

The chain recombines TRBV7-7 with TRBJ1-5; 7 bases line up with TRBD1. CDR3 size: 16 residues. Germline trimming cut 5 bases from V and 0 bases from J; bases unmatched to any gene: 7. Germline V lookup: CDR1 SSHAT, CDR2 FNYEAQ (reference sequence). DNA of the CDR3: TGTGCCAGCAGCGCGGAGGGACAGCATAGCAATCAGCCCCAGCATTTT. Translated, it gives CASSAEGQHSNQPQHF.

This chain joins TRBV2 and TRBJ2-7, with 12 bases fitting TRBD2. V was clipped by 3 bases and J by 2 bases; unmatched bases: 2. CDR1 and CDR2 (germline): SNHLY, FYNNEI. This CDR3 has 15 amino acids. The CDR3 reads CASSDLAGGPYEQYF. CDR3 sequence (DNA): TGTGCCAGCAGTGATCTAGCGGGAGGGCCCTACGAGCAGTACTTC.

V and J are TRBV13 and TRBJ1-5, with 7 bases that match TRBD1. J lost 11 bases, V lost 4 bases, and 14 bases had no gene match. CDR1 is PRHDT, CDR2 FYEKMQ, per germline (reference sequence). The CDR3 spans 15 residues. The CDR3 DNA sequence: TGTGCCAGCAGCTCCAGGGGGGTTCCGATGTGGGCCCAGCATTTT. This sequence encodes CASSSRGVPMWAQHF.

The chain uses TRBV28 and TRBJ2-4, with D possibly being TRBD1 or TRBD2 (7 bases each). CDR3 size: 17 residues. The V gene lost 6 bases and the J gene lost 9 bases, with 27 bases spanning the gap. Germline CDR1 is MDHEN and CDR2 is SYDVKM. This chain's CDR3 is CASSSPSAGARGGIQYF. In nucleotides, the CDR3 is TGTGCCAGCAGCTCACCAAGCGCCGGGGCCAGGGGGGGCATTCAGTACTTC.

On this clone itself: Other DNA sequences in this specimen translate into the identical CDR3. This chain joins TRBV29-1 and TRBJ2-3; D not certain. Germline loops: CDR1 SQVTM, CDR2 ANQGSEA. This CDR3 is built from 11 residues. V dropped 6 bases and J dropped 2 bases, with 6 bases sitting between them. CDR3 in amino acids: CSVRATDTQYF. CDR3 in DNA: TGCAGCGTCCGGGCCACAGATACGCAGTATTTT.

The chain couples TRBV7-2 to TRBJ2-7; no reliable D call. The CDR3 consists of 13 residues. CDR1 and CDR2 from the germline V gene are SGHTA and FQGNSA. Trimming stripped 7 bases from V and 3 bases from J, with 13 bases between. The chain's CDR3 is CASTDRRSYEQYF. CDR3 nucleotide sequence: TGTGCCAGCACCGACCGGCGGAGCTACGAGCAGTACTTC.

The J gene is TRBJ2-3, the V gene TRBV19; D possibly corresponds to TRBD2 (6 bases). Looked up from germline, CDR1 is LNHDA and CDR2 is SQIVND (reference sequence). V gave up 7 bases and J gave up 1 base, with 21 bases separating them. This CDR3 is 17 amino acids long. CDR3 nucleotide sequence: TGTGCCAGTAAAGCTCAGTATTCCGGCGGGGGCACAGATACGCAGTATTTT. Protein: CASKAQYSGGGTDTQYF.

Worth noting for this clone: This sample also contains other DNA sequences that code for the same CDR3. The chain combines TRBV6-6 with TRBJ2-3; D is perhaps TRBD2 (5 bases). Germline V gene lookup returns CDR1 MNHNY and CDR2 SVGAGI (reference sequence). V shed 0 bases and J shed 6 bases, with 7 bases lying between them. CDR3 size: 13 residues. DNA of the CDR3: TGTGCCAGCAGTTACTCGTCGGGGGATACGCAGTATTTT. Amino acid sequence: CASSYSSGDTQYF.

The rearrangement uses TRBV28 and TRBJ2-7; D is perhaps TRBD1 or TRBD2 (5 bases each). Germline V gives CDR1 MDHEN, CDR2 SYDVKM. The V end was cut by 3 bases, the J end by 4 bases, with 13 bases between. This CDR3 spans 14 amino acids. The CDR3 DNA reads TGTGCCAGCAGTTTCGAGGGACCCCTTTACGAGCAGTACTTC. Translation: CASSFEGPLYEQYF.

This clone was counted a few times. The rearrangement joins TRBV23-1 to TRBJ1-5; possible D gene TRBD1, 5 bases. TRBV23-1 has ORF status, its function being uncertain. This CDR3 comprises 15 residues. V was pared by 8 bases and J by 2 bases, with 16 bases between. The CDR3 DNA sequence: TGCGCCAGCGCAAACCCCAGGGCCGGCAATCAGCCCCAGCATTTT. Amino acids: CASANPRAGNQPQHF.

A single count supports this clone. The chain links TRBV15 to TRBJ1-5, with 8 bases aligning to TRBD1. Germline-derived CDR1 and CDR2 are LNHNV and YYDKDF (reference sequence). The CDR3 runs to 18 residues. V lost 3 bases and J lost 3; bases outside the gene matches: 13. CDR3 region: CATSSQRIRGLINQPQHF. The CDR3, as DNA: TGTGCCACCAGCAGCCAACGAATCAGGGGGCTGATCAATCAGCCCCAGCATTTT.

On this clone: This same CDR3 is encoded by further DNA sequences in the sample. This rearrangement joins TRBV9 to TRBJ2-1; D is possibly TRBD2 (5 bases). The V end lost 0 bases, the J end lost 2 bases, and 9 bases lay between the germline ends. CDR1 and CDR2 (germline): SGDLS, YYNGEE. The length of the CDR3 is 15 residues. CDR3 sequence reads: CASSVGLAAYNEQFF. The CDR3 DNA follows: TGTGCCAGCAGCGTAGGCCTAGCAGCCTACAATGAGCAGTTCTTC.

This sequence joins TRBV15 and TRBJ1-3, with TRBD1 matching over 9 bases. Looked up from germline, CDR1 is LNHNV and CDR2 is YYDKDF (reference sequence). The V segment lost 0 bases and the J segment 1 base; nucleotides outside the gene matches: 1. The CDR3 spans 16 residues. The DNA for the CDR3 is TGTGCCACCAGCAGAGATGGGACAGGGTCTGGAAACACCATATATTTT. This gives the protein CATSRDGTGSGNTIYF. The whole variable domain, filled in from reference TRBV15 and TRBJ1-3, reads DAMVIQNPRYQVTQFGKPVTLSCSQTLNHNVMYWYQQKSSQAPKLLFHYYDKDFNNEADTPDNFQSRRPNTSFCFLDIRSPGLGDTAMYLCATSRDGTGSGNTIYFGEGSWLTVV.

CDR3 sequence: CASSQGGVILETQYF. CDR3 nucleotides: TGTGCCAGCAGCCAAGGCGGGGTTATCTTAGAGACCCAGTACTTC. This sequence joins TRBV4-2 and TRBJ2-5; D is perhaps TRBD2 (6 bases). This CDR3 comprises 15 residues. The germline V and J ends were trimmed by 1 base and 4 bases, with 13 bases remaining between them. Looked up from germline, CDR1 is LGHNA and CDR2 is YNFKEQ.

V is TRBV20-1 and J is TRBJ2-7; D is ambiguous. The CDR3 has 11 residues. Germline CDR1 DFQATT, CDR2 SNEGSKA (reference sequence). Trimming removed 5 bases at V and 7 bases at J, with 12 bases between. The CDR3 protein is CSAARVGEQYF. The CDR3 DNA reads TGCAGTGCTGCTCGAGTAGGTGAGCAGTACTTC.